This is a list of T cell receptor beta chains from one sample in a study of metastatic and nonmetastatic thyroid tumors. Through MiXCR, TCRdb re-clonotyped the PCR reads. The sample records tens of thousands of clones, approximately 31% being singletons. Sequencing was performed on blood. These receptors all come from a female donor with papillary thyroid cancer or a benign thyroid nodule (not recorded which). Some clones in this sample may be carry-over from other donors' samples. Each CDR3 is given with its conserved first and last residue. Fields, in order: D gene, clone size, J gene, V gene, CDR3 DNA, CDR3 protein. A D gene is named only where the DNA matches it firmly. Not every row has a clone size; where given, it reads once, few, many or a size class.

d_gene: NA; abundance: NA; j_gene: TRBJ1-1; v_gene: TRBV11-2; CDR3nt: TGTGCCAGCAGCTTACACCCAGAGGGCACTGAAGCTTTCTTT; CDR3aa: CASSLHPEGTEAFF
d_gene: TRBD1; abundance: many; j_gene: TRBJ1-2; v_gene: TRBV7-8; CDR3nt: TGTGCCAGCAGCTTTGGGACAGGGGCCGAAGGCTACACCTTC; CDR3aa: CASSFGTGAEGYTF
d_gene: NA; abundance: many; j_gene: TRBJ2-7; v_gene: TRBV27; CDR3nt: TGTGCCAGCAGACAGGGCAACTACGAGCAGTACTTC; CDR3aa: CASRQGNYEQYF
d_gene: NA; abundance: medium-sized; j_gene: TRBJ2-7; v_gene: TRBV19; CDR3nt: TGTGCCAGTAGTACCCCGGGACCCCGGACCGAGCAGTACTTC; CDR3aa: CASSTPGPRTEQYF
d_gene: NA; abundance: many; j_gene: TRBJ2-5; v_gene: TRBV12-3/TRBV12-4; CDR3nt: TGTGCCAGCAGTTTACCAGGAGTAGAGACCCAGTACTTT; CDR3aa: CASSLPGVETQYF
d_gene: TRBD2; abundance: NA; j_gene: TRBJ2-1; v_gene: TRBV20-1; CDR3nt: TGCAGTGCCATTAGCGGGAGACTCAACAATGAGCAGTTCTTC; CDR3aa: CSAISGRLNNEQFF
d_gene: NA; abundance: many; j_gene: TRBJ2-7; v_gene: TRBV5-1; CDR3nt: TGCGCCAGCAGCCCAGCTGGTATGGCCTACGAGCAGTACTTC; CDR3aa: CASSPAGMAYEQYF
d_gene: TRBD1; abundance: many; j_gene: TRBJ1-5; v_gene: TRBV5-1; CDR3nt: TGCGCCAGCAGCTTGGGATCAGGGGGAAGCAATCAGCCCCAGCATTTT; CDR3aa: CASSLGSGGSNQPQHF
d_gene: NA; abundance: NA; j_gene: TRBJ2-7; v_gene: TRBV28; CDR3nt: TGTGCCAGCAGTTTACCCCAATACGAGCAGTACTTC; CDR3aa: CASSLPQYEQYF
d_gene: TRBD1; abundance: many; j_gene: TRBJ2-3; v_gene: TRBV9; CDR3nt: TGTGCCAGCAGTGGCACCGGACAGGGGTTGGATACGCAGTATTTT; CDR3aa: CASSGTGQGLDTQYF
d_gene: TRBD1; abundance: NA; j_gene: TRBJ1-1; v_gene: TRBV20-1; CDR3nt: TGCAGTGCGTTGCTCCGGGACAGGGGGCTATTGAACACTGAAGCTTTCTTT; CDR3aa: CSALLRDRGLLNTEAFF
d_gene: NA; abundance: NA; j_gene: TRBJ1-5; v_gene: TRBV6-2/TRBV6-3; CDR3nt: TGTGCCAGCAGTTACGCAGGGGCTTATAAGCCACAGCATTTT; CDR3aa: CASSYAGAYKPQHF
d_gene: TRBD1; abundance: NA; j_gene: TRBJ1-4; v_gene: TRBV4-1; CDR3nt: TGCGCCAGCAGCCAGACCGGGACAGGGGGGGAAAAACTGTTTTTT; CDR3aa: CASSQTGTGGEKLFF
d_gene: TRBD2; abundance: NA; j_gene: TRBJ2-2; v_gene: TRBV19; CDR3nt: TGTGCCACGGCCTCCGGGACTACGAACACCGGGGAGCTGTTTTTT; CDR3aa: CATASGTTNTGELFF
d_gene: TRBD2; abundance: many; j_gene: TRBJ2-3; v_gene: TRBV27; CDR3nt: TGTGCCAGCAGTTCCCGGGGGGACGCTCGGGATACGCAGTATTTT; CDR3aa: CASSSRGDARDTQYF
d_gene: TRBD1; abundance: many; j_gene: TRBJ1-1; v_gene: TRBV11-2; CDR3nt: TGTGCCAGCAGCCCCCGGGGACAGGCGGTCACTGAAGCTTTCTTT; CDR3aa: CASSPRGQAVTEAFF
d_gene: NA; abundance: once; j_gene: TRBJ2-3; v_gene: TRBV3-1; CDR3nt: TGTGCCATCAGGGGGACTCCTGGAGCAGATACGCAGTATTTT; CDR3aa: CAIRGTPGADTQYF
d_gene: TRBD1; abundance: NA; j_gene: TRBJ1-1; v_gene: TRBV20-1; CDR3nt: TGCAGTGCGAGACAGGGCCTGGGTAACACTGAAGCTTTCTTT; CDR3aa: CSARQGLGNTEAFF
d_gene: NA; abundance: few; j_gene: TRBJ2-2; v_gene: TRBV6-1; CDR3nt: TGTGCCAGCAGCCCCGGTAGGGCCGGGGAGCTGTTTTTT; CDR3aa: CASSPGRAGELFF
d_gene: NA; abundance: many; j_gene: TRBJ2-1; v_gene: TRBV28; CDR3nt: TGTGCCAGCAGTTTTCTTGGGAATTCCTCCTACAATGAGCAGTTCTTC; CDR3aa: CASSFLGNSSYNEQFF
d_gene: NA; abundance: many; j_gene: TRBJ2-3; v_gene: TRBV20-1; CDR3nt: TGCAGTGCTCAGGGACTGGGGGTGACGCAGTATTTT; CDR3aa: CSAQGLGVTQYF
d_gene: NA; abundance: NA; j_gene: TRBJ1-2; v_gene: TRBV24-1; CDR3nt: TGTGCCACCAGTGACCCCAGCCGGGTAGACAGCTATGGCTACACCTTC; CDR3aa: CATSDPSRVDSYGYTF
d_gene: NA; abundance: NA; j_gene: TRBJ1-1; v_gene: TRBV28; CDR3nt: TGTGCCAGCTCAAGTTCCGGGAAAATTTTGGCTTTCTTT; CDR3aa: CASSSSGKILAFF
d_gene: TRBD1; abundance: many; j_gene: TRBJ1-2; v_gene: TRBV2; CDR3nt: TGTGCCAGCAGTGAAAGGGGGACAGGGGAGGGAGGCTACACCTTC; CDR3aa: CASSERGTGEGGYTF
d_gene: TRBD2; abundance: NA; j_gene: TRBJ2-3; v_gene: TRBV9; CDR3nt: TGTGCCAGCAGCGCCTCGACTAGCGGGGCCAGATGGGATACGCAGTATTTT; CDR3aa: CASSASTSGARWDTQYF
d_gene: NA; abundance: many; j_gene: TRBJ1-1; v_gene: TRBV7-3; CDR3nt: TGTGCCAGCAGCTTATCAGGGCACCCAGCTGAAGCTTTCTTT; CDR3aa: CASSLSGHPAEAFF
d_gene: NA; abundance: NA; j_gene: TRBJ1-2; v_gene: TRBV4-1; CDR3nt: TGCGCCAGCAGCCAAAAAACCGACGACAGTAGCTATGGCTACACCTTC; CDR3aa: CASSQKTDDSSYGYTF
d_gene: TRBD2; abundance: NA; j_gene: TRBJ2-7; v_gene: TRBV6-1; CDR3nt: TGTGCCAGCAGCCTACAGATGGGGACTAGCGTGGGCGAGCAGTACTTC; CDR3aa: CASSLQMGTSVGEQYF
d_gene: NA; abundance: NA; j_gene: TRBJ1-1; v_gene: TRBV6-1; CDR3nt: TGTGCCAGCAACCGACGGGGGGGCACTGAAGCTTTCTTT; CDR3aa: CASNRRGGTEAFF
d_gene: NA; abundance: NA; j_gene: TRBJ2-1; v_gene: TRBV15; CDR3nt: TGTGCCAACAGCAGCGAGTCCGTGGCTGAGCAGTTATTC; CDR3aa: CANSSESVAEQLF
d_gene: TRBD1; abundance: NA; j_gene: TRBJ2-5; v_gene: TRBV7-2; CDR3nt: TGTGCCAGCAGCTTCCAGGGGGTAGAAGAGACCCAGTACTTC; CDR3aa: CASSFQGVEETQYF
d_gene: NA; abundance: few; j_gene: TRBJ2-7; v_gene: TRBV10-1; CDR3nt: TGCGCCAGCAGTTATGGTTACGAGCAGTACTTC; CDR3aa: CASSYGYEQYF
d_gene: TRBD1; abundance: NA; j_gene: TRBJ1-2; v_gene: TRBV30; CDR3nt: TGTGCCTGGAGTCAAAGGACAGGGGCGACGAGGTGCTACACCTTC; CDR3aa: CAWSQRTGATRCYTF
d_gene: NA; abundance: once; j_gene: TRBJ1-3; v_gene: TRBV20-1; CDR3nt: TGCAGTGCTAGAGGTCAGGATACATCTGGAAACACCATATATTTT; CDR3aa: CSARGQDTSGNTIYF
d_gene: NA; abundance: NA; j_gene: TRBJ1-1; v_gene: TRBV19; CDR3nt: TGTGCCAGTAGTATTGGATCTTACGGGTCAAGGGACACTGAAGCTTTCTTT; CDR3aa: CASSIGSYGSRDTEAFF
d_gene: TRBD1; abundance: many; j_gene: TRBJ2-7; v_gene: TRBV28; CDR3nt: TGTGCCAGCAGTGTCGGACAGGGCTACGAGCAGTACTTC; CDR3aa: CASSVGQGYEQYF
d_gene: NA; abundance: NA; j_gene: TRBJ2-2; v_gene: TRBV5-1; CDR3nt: TGCGCCAGCAGCTTAATGGCGGCGGGCACCGGGGAGCTGTTTTTT; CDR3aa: CASSLMAAGTGELFF
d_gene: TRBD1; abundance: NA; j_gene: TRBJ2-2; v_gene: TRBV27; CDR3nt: TGTGCCAGCAGTTTATATGTGACAGGGGACTGGGCGGGCACCTGGGAGCTGTTTTTT; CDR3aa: CASSLYVTGDWAGTWELFF
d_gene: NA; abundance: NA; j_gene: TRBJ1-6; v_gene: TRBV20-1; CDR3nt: TGCAGTGCTAGAGCTGCCGACAGGACTCTTAATTCACCCCTCCACTTT; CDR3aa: CSARAADRTLNSPLHF
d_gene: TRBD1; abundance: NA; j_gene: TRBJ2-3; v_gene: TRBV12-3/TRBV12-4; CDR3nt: TGTGCCAGCAGCGGACAGTCCCTTGGGACAGATACGCTGTATTTT; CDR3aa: CASSGQSLGTDTLYF
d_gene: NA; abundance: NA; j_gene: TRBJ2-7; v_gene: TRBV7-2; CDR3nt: TGTGCCAGCAGCCCCGGACTGGTCTCCTACGAGCAGTACTTC; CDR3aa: CASSPGLVSYEQYF
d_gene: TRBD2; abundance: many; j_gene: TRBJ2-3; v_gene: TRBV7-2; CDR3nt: TGTGCCAGCAGCCCAGTTAGCGGGAGGGGGCCAGATACGCAGTATTTT; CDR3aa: CASSPVSGRGPDTQYF
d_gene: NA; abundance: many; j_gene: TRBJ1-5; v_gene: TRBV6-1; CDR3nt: TGTGCCAGCAGTTCCGGTCTCAATCAGCCCCAGCATTTT; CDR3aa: CASSSGLNQPQHF
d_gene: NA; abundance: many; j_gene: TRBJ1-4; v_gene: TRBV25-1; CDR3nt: TGTGCCAGCACCTCCACGAGGGGCGCGAGTGAAAAACTGTTTTTT; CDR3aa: CASTSTRGASEKLFF
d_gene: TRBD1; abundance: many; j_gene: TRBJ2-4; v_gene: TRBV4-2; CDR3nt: TGTGCCAGCAGCCAAGTGGACAGGTCAGGAGCGGACATTCAGTACTTC; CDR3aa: CASSQVDRSGADIQYF
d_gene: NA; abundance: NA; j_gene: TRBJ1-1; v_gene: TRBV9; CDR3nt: TGTGCCAGCAGCGCCCAGGAGTGGGCAGGGACTGAAGCTTTCTTT; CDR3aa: CASSAQEWAGTEAFF
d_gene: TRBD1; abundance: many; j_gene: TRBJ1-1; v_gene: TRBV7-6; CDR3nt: TGTGCCAGCAGCTTACTGGACCAGGGGGCTGGCGCTTTCTTT; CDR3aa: CASSLLDQGAGAFF
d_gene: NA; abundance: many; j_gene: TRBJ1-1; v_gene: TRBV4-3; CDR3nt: TGCGCCAGCAGCCAGCTCAGGGTAGGCACTGAAGCTTTCTTT; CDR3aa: CASSQLRVGTEAFF
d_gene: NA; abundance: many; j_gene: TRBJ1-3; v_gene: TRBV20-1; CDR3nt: TGCAGTGCTAGTAGCTCTGGAAACACCATATATTTT; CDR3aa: CSASSSGNTIYF
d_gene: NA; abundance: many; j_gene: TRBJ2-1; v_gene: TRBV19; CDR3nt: TGTGCCAGTAGTCCCCTCCTTGGTGGATCCTACAATGAGCAGTTCTTC; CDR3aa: CASSPLLGGSYNEQFF
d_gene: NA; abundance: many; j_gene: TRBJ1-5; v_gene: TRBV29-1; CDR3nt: TGCAGCGTTGAAGAGGAGAGCAATCAGCCCCAGCATTTT; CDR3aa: CSVEEESNQPQHF
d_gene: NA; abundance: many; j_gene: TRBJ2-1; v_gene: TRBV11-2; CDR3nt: TGTGCCAGCAGTTTGGGTGGGGACAATGAGCAGTTCTTC; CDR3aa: CASSLGGDNEQFF
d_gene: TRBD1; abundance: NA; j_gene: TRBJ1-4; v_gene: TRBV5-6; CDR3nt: TGTGCCAGCAGCTTGGAATCCGGGACAGGTGAAAAACTGTTTTTT; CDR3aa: CASSLESGTGEKLFF
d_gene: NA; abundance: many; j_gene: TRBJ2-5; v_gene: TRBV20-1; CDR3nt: TGCAGTGCTTCCCAGGGAAGCGGGGAGACCCAGTACTTC; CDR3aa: CSASQGSGETQYF
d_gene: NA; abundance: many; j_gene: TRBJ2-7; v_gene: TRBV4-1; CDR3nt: TGCGCCAGCAGCCCCCTTACGACAGGATCCTACGAGCAGTACTTC; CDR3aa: CASSPLTTGSYEQYF